Below are 12 T cell receptor beta chains sequenced from a single sample in a study of blood T cell repertoires in COVID-19. Repertoires were generated with immunoSEQ multiplex PCR, while TCRdb's copy carries only in-frame clones and drops some. The data contain 300,000 to 400,000 clones, roughly 90% of them singletons. The source material was peripheral blood. The receptors derive from a woman aged 70-85 years with COVID-19, enrolled during active disease.

The genes are TRBV30 and TRBJ2-7; D possibly corresponds to TRBD2 (6 bases). Germline lookup yields CDR1 GTSNPN and CDR2 SVGIG (reference sequence). CDR3 length equals 14 residues. V was trimmed by 4 bases and J by 7 bases, leaving 20 bases between them. CDR3 protein: CAWNGGTSRREQYF. CDR3 DNA: TGTGCCTGGAATGGCGGGACCTCCCGGCGAGAGCAGTACTTC.

V usage is TRBV10-3 and J usage is TRBJ2-3, with 10 nucleotides matching TRBD2. Germline assignment: CDR1 ENHRY and CDR2 SYGVKD. The CDR3 is made up of 16 amino acids. V was clipped by 3 bases and J by 2 bases; unmatched bases: 5. CDR3 bases: TGTGCCATCAGTGACGCCGGGACTAGCGCCACAGATACGCAGTATTTT. Translating it yields CAISDAGTSATDTQYF.

The J gene is TRBJ1-6, the V gene TRBV5-8; 8 bases match TRBD1. After removal of 4 bases from V and 10 bases from J, the junction contained 7 bases not matched to a gene. This CDR3 region has 14 residues. Germline CDR1 SGHTS, CDR2 YDEGEE. The CDR3 DNA reads as TGTGCCAGCAGCCGAGGACAGGGAGGGTCACCCCTCCACTTT. Translating gives CASSRGQGGSPLHF.

The chain links TRBV2 to TRBJ2-7, with 9 nucleotides matching TRBD2. The CDR3 is made up of 13 amino acids. Trimming removed 11 bases from V and 3 bases from J; junction bases left unmatched: 8. Germline loops: CDR1 SNHLY, CDR2 FYNNEI. This chain's CDR3 is CACRGGVLYEQYF. DNA for the CDR3: TGTGCCTGCCGCGGGGGGGTACTCTACGAGCAGTACTTC.

The V call is TRBV5-1, the J call TRBJ2-2; 9 bases are a match to TRBD2. This CDR3 region has 15 residues. Trimming at V came to 4 bases and at J to 6 bases, leaving 7 bases not matched to a gene. Germline V gives CDR1 SGHRS, CDR2 YFSETQ. CDR3 residues: CASSLAGGMSGELFF. The DNA of the CDR3 is TGCGCCAGCAGCCTGGCGGGGGGGATGTCCGGGGAGCTGTTTTTT.

This chain links TRBV11-1 with TRBJ2-5, with D tentatively TRBD2 (5 bases). V was pared by 0 bases and J by 3 bases, with 14 bases between. The CDR3 sequence is 16 residues long. From germline, CDR1 is SGHAT and CDR2 FQDESV (reference sequence). The CDR3 sequence is CASSLARTPKKETQYF. CDR3 DNA sequence: TGTGCCAGCAGCTTAGCAAGGACTCCAAAGAAAGAGACCCAGTACTTC.

V usage is TRBV7-9 and J usage is TRBJ1-1; possible D gene TRBD1, 5 bases. Germline CDR1 and CDR2: SEHNR and FQNEAQ (reference sequence). CDR3 size: 13 residues. V was trimmed by 7 bases and J by 7 bases, leaving 16 bases between them. CDR3 amino acids: CASTQAGLYEAFF. The CDR3 DNA reads TGTGCCAGCACCCAGGCAGGGCTATATGAAGCTTTCTTT.

This chain uses TRBV7-9 with TRBJ1-4, with a weak D call TRBD1 (6 bases). V dropped 5 bases and J dropped 0 bases, with 19 bases sitting between them. The CDR3 runs 18 residues. Germline V gene data show CDR1 as SEHNR and CDR2 as FQNEAQ (reference sequence). The CDR3 sequence is CASSPLLGGLTTNEKLFF. The CDR3 DNA is TGTGCCAGCAGCCCCCTTCTCGGGGGGCTAACAACTAATGAAAAACTGTTTTTT.

This chain connects TRBV29-1 to TRBJ1-2; D perhaps matches TRBD1 (5 bases). This CDR3 has 17 amino acids. Germline V lookup: CDR1 SQVTM, CDR2 ANQGSEA. V was cut by 4 bases and J by 6 bases, with 27 bases left in between. The CDR3 here is CSVVPAGQGKDRDGYTF. The CDR3 region has the DNA TGCAGCGTTGTCCCCGCGGGGCAGGGTAAGGATAGGGATGGCTACACCTTC.

This clone was seen a handful of times. The chain uses TRBV19 and TRBJ1-5, with D possibly TRBD1 on 6 matching bases. Trimming took off 6 bases at V and 5 bases at J, with 14 bases between the two ends. This CDR3 contains 14 residues. Germline CDR1 is LNHDA and CDR2 is SQIVND (reference sequence). CDR3 sequence (DNA): TGTGCCAGTAGCTCCTCCCCAGGGGATCAGCCCCAGCATTTT. Its translation: CASSSSPGDQPQHF.

This chain uses TRBV6-5 with TRBJ2-7; TRBD1 matches at 7 bases. Germline values: CDR1 MNHEY, CDR2 SVGAGI. The CDR3 length is 13 residues. V gave up 6 bases and J gave up 7 bases; unmatched junction bases: 9. This CDR3 is CASSHDRDGEQYF. The DNA for the CDR3 is TGTGCCAGCAGCCACGACAGGGATGGAGAGCAGTACTTC.

This chain uses TRBV10-3 with TRBJ1-2; D remains unclear. Germline V gene data show CDR1 as ENHRY and CDR2 as SYGVKD. The V end lost 2 bases, the J end lost 1 base, and 8 bases lay between the germline ends. There are 14 residues in the CDR3. CDR3 in DNA: TGTGCCATCAGTGAGGCGGAACTTAACTATGGCTACACCTTC. It translates to CAISEAELNYGYTF.